This TCR beta chain originates from a study of shared clonotypes between healthy human individuals (dated by TCRdb to the early 2020s). In the study overall: The cohort comprised a couple of women and a few men aged 18 to 49 years. Per donor, three plates each were used for CD4 naive and CD4 memory, two for CD8 naive, and one for CD8 memory. To estimate repertoire size and how much clonotype sharing occurs between individuals, the study deeply sequenced the blood TCR repertoires of about 5 healthy adults. To increase sequencing depth and limit assay-specific biases, TCR repertoire library preparation and sequencing were carried out by different laboratories using diverse techniques. Per donor, leukapheresis produced somewhere between about 0.94 and 8.9 billion PBMCs.

On this clone itself: There is no known antigen for this receptor. Per-nucleotide qualities are absent, and no much larger clonotype sits a single base away.

General study outcomes and caveats: Sampling was restricted to blood, and TCR repertoires in tissue are likely to differ from TCR repertoires in blood. Because the study included a small number of donors, the genetic and exposure-history diversity represented was limited. Estimated clonotype richness was generally larger for naive than for memory subsets. Sharing across several donors was observed for around 5% of naive CD4, 3% to 3.5% of naive CD8, around 2.5% of memory CD4, and roughly 0.43% of memory CD8 clonotypes. Pairwise subsampling led to the expectation that sequencing depth would affect the degree of clonotype sharing among donors. Compared with non-shared clonotypes, clonotypes shared by all four sorted-subset donors had higher generation probabilities. Rarefaction of sorted-subset datasets indicated incomplete sequencing despite the large sequencing depth.

The donors were healthy, HIV-negative adults who had no recently reported acute infections or vaccinations. Only Caucasian adults living in Nashville, Tennessee, USA were represented among the donors. CD4+ T cells were enriched by magnetic negative selection, after which naive cells were positively selected on CD45RA and the negative fraction was taken as the memory subset. Blood was obtained by leukapheresis, after which PBMCs were separated by Ficoll-Histopaque density gradient centrifugation and cryopreserved in liquid nitrogen vapor phase. Purity and quantity of every magnetically sorted T cell population were checked by analytical flow cytometry. Genomic DNA was isolated from each sorted fraction and quantified by UV absorbance on a Nanodrop 2000c. TCR CDR3 regions were amplified from genomic DNA by multiplex PCR using the deep immunoSEQ assay. Genomic DNA extracted from each cell subset was distributed evenly over all wells of several immunoSEQ 96-well plates, and each plate served as one replicate. For sorted subsets, 200 to 250 ng of genomic DNA, equivalent to 25,000 to 35,000 T cell genomes, went into each replicate PCR. The purified libraries were quantified using a Qubit 3.0 fluorometer, sized with a Bioanalyzer 2100, and then quantified again using the KAPA Library Quantification kit. Every immunoSEQ 96-well plate was sequenced on a separate single-read 150-cycle Illumina NextSeq 550 flow cell. On the study's bioinformatics: Because the immunoSEQ output included only junctional sequences and no quality scores, the filtering could not be the same as the filtering used for full-length reads. Sequences were annotated with PyIR, a Python wrapper for IgBLAST v1.9, using IMGT germline references to assign V/J genes and CDR3. Reads with weak V/J assignments (E-value above 1e-6), missing CDR3, stop codons, out-of-frame junctions, or ambiguous translated residues were removed. V3J clonotypes were defined as sequences sharing the same inferred V gene, J gene, and CDR3 amino acid sequence. The percentage overlap between two repertoires was calculated by dividing the number of shared unique clonotypes by the size of the smaller repertoire. Richness of each repertoire was evaluated using RTK rarefaction, the Chao1 estimator, and Recon v2.1 estimates of unobserved clonotypes. Generation probabilities were computed with OLGA for all TCRbeta clonotypes obtained by the gDNA method from several donors. TCRdb stores this immuneACCESS table with in-frame sequences only. Part of the clones is absent; in the studies checked, under half of the shortfall reflects unresolved V genes, and no reason is known for the rest. From that table come the V and J calls and clone size; the DNA was used to work out D and trimming. This sample lists 1,400,000 or so clones; about 98.5% were detected once. The ten most abundant clones make up roughly 0.36% of the sample.

This TCR was recovered from a young man in good health. Sample: naive CD4+ T cells sorted from blood. In light of the paper, this sample's cell subset or site label describes: CD45RA+ positively selected.

The CDR3 is CATFFPRSDTEAFF. The DNA sequence is TGTGCCACCTTCTTCCCCAGGTCGGACACTGAAGCTTTCTTT. This receptor chain uses TRBV2 and TRBJ1-1; no D gene call is confident. CDR1 and CDR2, per the germline V gene, are SNHLY and FYNNEI. V and J lose 10 bases and 3 bases, and a span of 18 bases separates them. The CDR3 sequence holds 14 residues, the cysteine and phenylalanine included. The DNA shown is the 42-base CDR3, in frame from base 1.